This T cell receptor (beta chain) was sequenced in a study of T cells in Graves' hyperthyroidism and ophthalmopathy. Study-wide findings and caveats: Ophthalmopathy could be told apart from stable hyperthyroidism with a 13 V-J model. Among clonotypes expanded in thyroid above 0.001, most were also found in blood.

Comments on this clonotype: Antigen: not known.

Reasons for excluding patients were uncontrolled infection, other autoimmune disease, pregnancy or lactation. What was amplified from RNA transcripts were TCR beta CDR3 regions. In the first-round RT-PCR of the TCR CDR3, the HTBI primer set was used. Using its own MiXCR run on the multiplex PCR reads, TCRdb lists one record per CDR3 protein. The sample yields some 510,000 distinct CDR3 sequences, about 45% seen once. The ends lost 4 bases at V and 5 bases at J; junction bases unmatched: 4. The CDR3 contains 14 residues. Germline CDR1 is KGHDR and CDR2 is SFDVKD. The chain links TRBV24-1 to TRBJ1-2; the match to TRBD1 covers 9 bases. This clonotype originated in a woman aged 18-29 years with Graves' hyperthyroidism. What was sequenced was peripheral blood or thyroid tissue (not recorded which). The CDR3 is CATSESGTGYGYTF. The DNA for the CDR3 is TGTGCCACCAGTGAGTCCGGGACAGGGTATGGCTACACCTTC.